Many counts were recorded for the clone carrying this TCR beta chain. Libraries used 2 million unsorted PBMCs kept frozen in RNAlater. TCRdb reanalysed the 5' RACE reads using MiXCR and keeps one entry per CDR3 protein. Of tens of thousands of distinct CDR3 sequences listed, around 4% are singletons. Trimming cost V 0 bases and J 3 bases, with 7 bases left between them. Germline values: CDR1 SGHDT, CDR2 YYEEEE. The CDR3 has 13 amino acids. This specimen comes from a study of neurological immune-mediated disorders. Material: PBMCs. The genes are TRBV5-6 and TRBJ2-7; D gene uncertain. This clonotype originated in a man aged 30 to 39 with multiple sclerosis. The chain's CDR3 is CASSLGEFYEQYF. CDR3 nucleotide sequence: TGTGCCAGCAGCTTGGGAGAATTCTACGAGCAGTACTTC.